Sequencing of this TCR beta chain was carried out in a study of blood T cell repertoires in COVID-19 (TCRdb year 2020). As for the study more broadly: Samples from collaborators originated in the United States, Italy and Spain and spanned both the acute and convalescent phases of COVID-19. The prospective study material was composed of cDNA or gDNA derived from T cells, B-cell-depleted T cells, or PBMCs. Where available, HLA class I and class II types were obtained from metadata supplied by the sample provider rather than from assay-based typing. Nearly every sample came with metadata listing a de-identified subject ID, COVID-19 status, age in years and sex. Subjects who had been exposed to COVID-19, were actively infected with it, or had recovered from it provided the deeply sampled blood TCRbeta repertoires that made up the dataset. The samples were drawn from two sources: the first 160 participants of the ongoing ImmuneRACE study, and 1,000 to 1,500 subjects contributed by 6 global collaborators. The repertoires were released in a freely available public database intended as a resource for research on the immune response to SARS-CoV-2.

Between the V and J ends, shortened by 2 bases and 2 bases respectively, the junction contains 6 bases. CDR3 length: 12 amino acids, cysteine to phenylalanine. The CDR3 DNA has 36 bases and is translated from base 1. CDR1 and CDR2 (SQVTM, ANQGSEA) derive from the germline V gene. Whole blood was collected in K2EDTA tubes by collaborating institutions according to the institutions' own protocols. For TCRbeta analysis, collaborators shipped samples in one of three forms: frozen whole blood, isolated PBMCs, or DNA extracted from either of those sample types. General study outcomes and caveats: The amount of clinical and demographic metadata varied by source and participant and was provided uncurated.

Comment on this clone: Its antigen target is currently unknown. Base qualities are not at hand, and no much larger clone is one base apart.

TCRbeta CDR3 regions were amplified from genomic DNA by means of the immunoSEQ Assay, a bias-controlled multiplex PCR. Regarding the original processing steps: The number of nucleated cells in each sample was estimated by amplification of reference gene primers within the assay. Sequence reads were collapsed and filtered to measure the absolute abundance of every unique TCRbeta CDR3 rearrangement. For each sample, productive Simpson clonality was calculated as the square root of Simpson's diversity index over productive rearrangements. TCRdb carries this immuneACCESS record with in-frame sequences only. Its versions omit some clonotypes, under half of them owing to an unresolved V gene in the studies checked, with the rest unexplained. The DNA was the basis for D and trimming; V, J and clone size are from that table. The sample table shows approximately 120,000 clones, and 85% to 90% are seen once. The top ten hold roughly 30% of the sample.

The sequence came from a woman older than 75 with acute or convalescent COVID-19. The V gene is TRBV29-1 and the J gene is TRBJ1-2, with no confidently assigned D gene. The sample comprised peripheral blood. The bases are TGCAGCGTTGAACCCGGGAACTATGGCTACACCTTC. Its protein product is CSVEPGNYGYTF.